This note documents a single TCR beta chain sequence. What it recognizes is unknown. Method: immunoSEQ multiplex PCR; TCRdb's copy keeps in-frame clones and lacks some. The sample holds some 40,000 clones; about 92% are singletons and the top ten take roughly 6.9%. The sample belongs to a study of T cells in localized non-small cell lung cancer. Study findings and constraints: A median of about 50 clones ranked among the top 100 in tumor appeared in adjacent lung.

The sample here was peripheral blood, taken before any cancer treatment. This receptor was identified in a female donor aged 60 or older with stage I lung adenocarcinoma.

The CDR3 loop reads CASSTTGSDRAETQYF. CDR3 bases: TGTGCCAGCAGCACGACAGGGTCCGACAGGGCCGAGACCCAGTACTTC. The chain recombines TRBV5-6 with TRBJ2-5; 7 bases map to TRBD1. Looked up from germline, CDR1 is SGHDT and CDR2 is YYEEEE. V gave up 4 bases and J gave up 5 bases; unmatched junction bases: 14. The CDR3 length is 16 residues.